This T cell receptor beta chain was recovered during a study of blood T cell repertoires in COVID-19 (dated by TCRdb to the early 2020s). Broadly, across the study: Samples covering the acute and convalescent phases of COVID-19 were provided by collaborators in the United States, Italy and Spain. The material from the prospective study consisted of cDNA or gDNA derived from T cells, B-cell-depleted T cells, or PBMCs. Deeply sampled blood TCRbeta repertoires from subjects exposed to, actively infected with, or recovered from COVID-19 were included in the dataset. The repertoires were made available in a free public database intended to serve as a resource for research on the immune response to SARS-CoV-2. The samples were drawn from the first 160 participants of the ongoing ImmuneRACE study and from 950 to 1,500 subjects provided by 6 global collaborators. The sample metadata nearly always contained a de-identified subject ID, COVID-19 status, age in years and sex. HLA class I and class II types, where available, came from metadata supplied by the sample provider rather than from assay-based typing.

Comments on this clone: Its antigen is currently not known. No clone much larger than this one lies a single base away; base qualities are absent.

TCRbeta CDR3 regions were amplified from genomic DNA using the immunoSEQ Assay, a bias-controlled multiplex PCR. The authors' analysis ran thus. The number of nucleated cells in each sample was estimated by amplification of reference gene primers within the assay. To quantify the absolute abundance of each unique TCRbeta CDR3 rearrangement, sequence reads were collapsed and filtered. Productive Simpson clonality was computed per sample as the square root of Simpson's diversity index over productive rearrangements. TCRdb took this table from immuneACCESS and kept in-frame rearrangements with V and J called. Such tables lack part of the clones; where checked against another copy, unresolved V genes explain under half of the gap, and the rest is unexplained. For V, J and clone size, that table is used; D and trimming come from the DNA. In all, the sample holds a few hundred thousand clones, and approximately 87% of those were seen once. The biggest ten clones account for approximately 1.8% of the sample.

Enrolling through a virtual design, the prospective study's participants ranged in age from roughly 18 to 90 years and lived across roughly 23 United States geographic areas. To assign participants to cohorts, the prospective study relied on clinical history that participants themselves reported in a screening survey and a study questionnaire. Recovered participants in ImmuneRACE Cohort 3 were defined by two consecutive negative NP/OP PCR tests, clearance by a healthcare professional, or resolution of symptoms. Each participant in the prospective study had whole blood, serum and a nasopharyngeal or oropharyngeal swab collected by mobile phlebotomists. Prospective study participants could optionally give additional blood draws and questionnaires over an approximately two-month period. Before DNA extraction, prospective study blood samples were shipped either frozen or at room temperature. Results the study describes overall, beyond this receptor: How much clinical and demographic metadata was included differed by source and by participant, and the metadata was provided uncurated.

The germline V gene encodes CDR1 LGHNA and CDR2 YSLEER. V is clipped by 0 bases and J by 3 bases, and the sequence between their germline boundaries is 11 bases long. The CDR3 starts with the cysteine, ends with the phenylalanine, and has 15 residues. Solely the CDR3 DNA is kept, with 45 bases framed from the first base. The TCR comes from a woman aged 40 to 55 who had recovered from COVID-19. Sequencing was carried out using PBMCs or T cells enriched from blood (not recorded which). This chain joins TRBV4-3 to TRBJ1-1; 5 matching bases give a weak D call of TRBD1. At the DNA level, the sequence is TGCGCCAGCAGCCAAGAGAATAGGGGCGACACTGAAGCTTTCTTT. It codes for CASSQENRGDTEAFF.